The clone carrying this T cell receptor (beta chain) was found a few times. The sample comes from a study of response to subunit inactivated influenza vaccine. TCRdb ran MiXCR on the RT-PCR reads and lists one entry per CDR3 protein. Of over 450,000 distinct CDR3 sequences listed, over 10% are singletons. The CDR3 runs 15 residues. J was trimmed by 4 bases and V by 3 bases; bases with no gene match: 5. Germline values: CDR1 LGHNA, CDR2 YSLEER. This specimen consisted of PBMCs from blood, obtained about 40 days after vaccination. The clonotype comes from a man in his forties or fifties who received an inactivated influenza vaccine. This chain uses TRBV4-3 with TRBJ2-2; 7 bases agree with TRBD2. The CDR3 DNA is TGCGCCAGCAGCCAGGAACTAGCGTTCACCGGGGAGCTGTTTTTT. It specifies CASSQELAFTGELFF.